This passage covers 20 T cell receptor beta chains from one sample sequenced in a study of cytomegalovirus exposure and HLA in healthy donors. Use of 60 Vbeta and 13 Jbeta primers characterized the PCR. The protocol was immunoSEQ multiplex PCR, while the TCRdb copy is restricted to in-frame clones and leaves out a portion. The sample consists of tens of thousands of clones, less than 75% of them appearing once. The sequenced material came from PBMCs. These receptors were taken from a woman in her twenties or thirties in good health and CMV-seropositive.

This clone was counted a few times. Sequence at one end of the junction differs from germline and may be a read error. J is TRBJ2-5 and V is TRBV4-1, with 9 nucleotides matching TRBD2. CDR3 size: 16 residues. In germline, CDR1 is MGHRA, CDR2 YSYEKL. The CDR3 sequence: CASSQDKGGGAETQYF. The CDR3 region has the DNA TGTGCCAGCAGCCAAGATAAGGGCGGGGGGGCAGAGACCCAGTACTTC.

The rearrangement joins TRBV7-6 to TRBJ2-5, with TRBD2 matching 7 bases. Per germline, CDR1 SGHVS and CDR2 FNYEAQ. V shed 1 base and J 5 bases; nucleotides not matched to a gene: 10. The CDR3 contains 16 residues. This chain's CDR3 is CASSLVGGGTSETQYF. The CDR3 DNA sequence: TGTGCCAGCAGCTTAGTTGGGGGGGGGACCTCGGAGACCCAGTACTTC. Looking up the rest from reference TRBV7-6 and TRBJ2-5 gives the full variable domain: GAGVSQSPRYKVTKRGQDVALRCDPISGHVSLYWYRQALGQGPEFLTYFNYEAQQDKSGLPNDRFSAERPEGSISTLTIQRTEQRDSAMYRCASSLVGGGTSETQYFGPGTRLLVL.

This clone turned up a few times. This chain uses TRBV14 with TRBJ2-1; the D gene is possibly TRBD1 (5 bases). Germline CDR1 and CDR2: SGHDN and FVKESK. The ends were cut back, 4 bases at V and 6 bases at J, with 7 bases in the middle. CDR3 length: 12 residues. The CDR3 reads CASSPGFNEQFF. As DNA, the CDR3 is TGTGCCAGCAGCCCAGGGTTCAATGAGCAGTTCTTC. Full variable domain (outside the CDR3, taken from reference TRBV14 and TRBJ2-1): EAGVTQFPSHSVIEKGQTVTLRCDPISGHDNLYWYRRVMGKEIKFLLHFVKESKQDESGMPNNRFLAERTGGTYSTLKVQPAELEDSGVYFCASSPGFNEQFFGPGTRLTVL.

J is TRBJ1-4 and V is TRBV7-9; the match to TRBD1 covers 9 bases. This CDR3 is built from 14 residues. Germline V CDR1 and CDR2: SEHNR, FQNEAQ (reference sequence). With V trimmed by 5 bases and J by 7 bases, 5 bases remained unmatched. The CDR3 region is CASSRTGVTEKLFF. As DNA, the CDR3 is TGTGCCAGCAGCCGGACAGGGGTAACTGAAAAACTGTTTTTT.

The gene calls are TRBV5-6 and TRBJ1-4; 7 nucleotides match TRBD1. The CDR3 consists of 15 residues. J was trimmed by 8 bases and V by 2 bases; bases with no gene match: 9. Looked up from germline, CDR1 is SGHDT and CDR2 is YYEEEE. The CDR3 DNA reads TGTGCCAGCAGCTTCCAGACAGGGACACGAGAAAAACTGTTTTTT. It is translated as CASSFQTGTREKLFF.

V usage is TRBV7-8 and J usage is TRBJ2-7; 10 bases are a match to TRBD1. Germline V gene data show CDR1 as SGHVS and CDR2 as FQNEAQ. With 5 bases clipped from V and 7 bases from J, the junction kept 14 bases outside the gene matches. This CDR3 spans 16 amino acids. Here the CDR3 reads CASSLGTGEMSREQYF. CDR3 in DNA: TGTGCCAGCAGCCTCGGGACAGGGGAAATGTCGAGGGAGCAGTACTTC.

Only a few counts were recorded for this clone. The chain employs TRBV27 and TRBJ1-1; D gene unclear. Per germline, CDR1 MNHEY and CDR2 SMNVEV (reference sequence). The CDR3 has 13 residues. Trimming cost V 6 bases and J 1 base, with 9 bases left between them. This CDR3 is CASSYGTNTEAFF. The CDR3 bases are TGTGCCAGCAGCTACGGTACGAACACTGAAGCTTTCTTT.

The chain couples TRBV28 to TRBJ2-5, with D perhaps TRBD2 (6 bases). CDR3 length equals 13 residues. Trimming cost V 5 bases and J 4 bases, with 11 bases left between them. CDR1 and CDR2 (germline): MDHEN, SYDVKM. The CDR3 DNA is TGTGCCAGCAGTACCGGGACTCTAGAGACCCAGTACTTC. Protein: CASSTGTLETQYF.

The chain combines TRBV7-8 with TRBJ2-2, with D hard to call. The CDR3 sequence is 14 residues long. Trimming stripped 0 bases from V and 2 bases from J, with 4 bases between. In germline, CDR1 is SGHVS, CDR2 FQNEAQ. This CDR3 is CASSLAKNTGELFF. DNA for the CDR3: TGTGCCAGCAGCTTAGCCAAAAACACCGGGGAGCTGTTTTTT.

The V and J genes are TRBV9 and TRBJ1-1; D possibly corresponds to TRBD1 (5 bases). The CDR3 has 15 amino acids. The germline gives CDR1 SGDLS, CDR2 YYNGEE. Between the trimmed V and J ends, which lost 6 bases and 1 base, there was a span of 16 bases. In DNA form, the CDR3 reads TGTGCCAGCACCCCCCTAGGGCAGGGGAACACTGAAGCTTTCTTT. Translating gives CASTPLGQGNTEAFF.

This sequence joins TRBV7-2 and TRBJ1-2; D is uncertain. CDR1 and CDR2 (germline): SGHTA, FQGNSA. With 5 bases removed from V and 0 bases from J, the gap between germline ends came to 13 bases. The CDR3 extends over 15 amino acids. This CDR3 reads CASSRPGQANYGYTF. The DNA for the CDR3 is TGTGCCAGCAGCCGCCCCGGTCAGGCTAACTATGGCTACACCTTC.

The rearrangement uses TRBV6-1 and TRBJ1-2; 7 bases line up with TRBD1. The germline V gene encodes CDR1 MNHNS and CDR2 SASEGT. This CDR3 has 15 amino acids. J gave up 3 bases and V 0 bases, and 4 bases lay outside the gene matches. CDR3 bases: TGTGCCAGCAGTGAAGCAGGAGGGGGCGACTATGGCTACACCTTC. This sequence encodes CASSEAGGGDYGYTF.

This clone was counted a single time. The chain uses TRBV5-6 and TRBJ1-3, with D possibly matching TRBD1 (5 bases). Germline-derived CDR1 and CDR2 are SGHDT and YYEEEE. This CDR3 contains 13 residues. Trimming took off 1 base at V and 4 bases at J, with 6 bases between the two ends. The CDR3: CASSLSGGNTIYF. CDR3 DNA sequence: TGTGCCAGCAGCTTGTCAGGGGGAAACACCATATATTTT. Complete variable domain (other parts from reference TRBV5-6 and TRBJ1-3): DAGVTQSPTHLIKTRGQQVTLRCSPKSGHDTVSWYQQALGQGPQFIFQYYEEEERQRGNFPDRFSGHQFPNYSSELNVNALLLGDSALYLCASSLSGGNTIYFGEGSWLTVV.

To note about this clone: Other DNA sequences in this sample translate to the same CDR3. The V gene is TRBV28, the J gene TRBJ2-1; D uncertain. The CDR3 length is 15 residues. Trimming shortened V by 2 bases and J by 7 bases, and 15 bases separated the two germline ends. Germline assignment: CDR1 MDHEN and CDR2 SYDVKM. CDR3 residues: CASSLPPTVVNEQFF. The CDR3 bases are TGTGCCAGCAGTTTACCCCCCACAGTCGTAAATGAGCAGTTCTTC.

This chain links TRBV5-1 with TRBJ2-1; D remains unclear. V was trimmed by 2 bases and J by 3 bases, leaving 9 bases between them. Germline CDR1 and CDR2: SGHRS and YFSETQ. The CDR3 consists of 14 residues. CDR3 loop: CASSLSFDYNEQFF. The CDR3 region has the DNA TGCGCCAGCAGCTTAAGCTTTGACTACAATGAGCAGTTCTTC.

The rearrangement uses TRBV5-1 and TRBJ1-2; the D gene is possibly TRBD1 (5 bases). The CDR3 contains 14 residues. The germline V and J ends were trimmed by 0 bases and 7 bases, with 13 bases remaining between them. In germline, CDR1 is SGHRS, CDR2 YFSETQ. CDR3 in amino acids: CASSLEGAGIGYTF. CDR3 in DNA: TGCGCCAGCAGCTTGGAAGGGGCAGGGATTGGCTACACCTTC.

Concerning this clone: A junction boundary mismatches the germline segment, possibly from a read error. This sequence joins TRBV7-9 and TRBJ1-1; TRBD1 agrees at 7 bases. This CDR3 is built from 17 residues. Per the germline V gene, CDR1 is SEHNR and CDR2 is FQNEAQ (reference sequence). The CDR3 nucleotides read TGTTCCAGCAGCCCGACGACAGGGTCGACATCGAACACTGAAGCTTTCTTT. Translating it yields CSSSPTTGSTSNTEAFF.

A few counts support this clone. J is TRBJ1-6 and V is TRBV9; a possible D gene is TRBD1 (5 bases). The CDR3 runs 13 residues. V was pared by 3 bases and J by 16 bases, with 17 bases between. CDR1 is SGDLS and CDR2 is YYNGEE in the germline V gene. This chain's CDR3 is CASSGTGTLRLHF. The CDR3 DNA reads as TGTGCCAGCAGCGGAACCGGGACTCTAAGACTCCACTTT.

This sequence joins TRBV6-6 and TRBJ2-7; maybe TRBD1 (6 bases). Germline V gene data show CDR1 as MNHNY and CDR2 as SVGAGI (reference sequence). The V end lost 6 bases, the J end lost 0 bases, and 15 bases lay between the germline ends. CDR3 length: 15 residues. Written as DNA, the CDR3 is TGTGCCAGCAGGAGTTCGGAGGACAGCTCCTACGAGCAGTACTTC. Protein: CASRSSEDSSYEQYF.

The chain recombines TRBV2 with TRBJ1-6; 9 nucleotides align to TRBD1. CDR3 length: 14 residues. The junction had 11 bases not matched to a gene; V was cut back by 10 bases and J by 10 bases. CDR1 is SNHLY and CDR2 is FYNNEI in the germline V gene. The CDR3 is CATAWGQGGSPLHF. For the CDR3, the DNA is TGTGCCACAGCCTGGGGACAGGGCGGGTCACCCCTCCACTTT. The variable domain in full, with the rest retrieved from reference TRBV2 and TRBJ1-6, is EPEVTQTPSHQVTQMGQEVILRCVPISNHLYFYWYRQILGQKVEFLVSFYNNEISEKSEIFDDQFSVERPDGSNFTLKIRSTKLEDSAMYFCATAWGQGGSPLHFGNGTRLTVT.